A single sample gave rise to the 5 T cell receptor beta chains below, sequenced in a study of response to subunit inactivated influenza vaccine. Via MiXCR, TCRdb re-called the RT-PCR reads, giving one row per CDR3 protein. The table lists a few hundred thousand distinct CDR3 sequences, approximately 21% of them singletons. The sample here was PBMCs from blood, taken less than 22 months after vaccination. The source of these receptors is a man aged 45 to 70 who received an inactivated influenza vaccine.

This clonotype was found a few times. V usage is TRBV11-2 and J usage is TRBJ1-2; tentative D call: TRBD1 (5 bases). The length of the CDR3 is 14 residues. Trimming took off 1 base at V and 5 bases at J, with 11 bases between the two ends. The germline gives CDR1 SGHAT, CDR2 FQNNGV. For the CDR3, the DNA is TGTGCCAGCAGCTTAGGTGGGGGTTGGTATGGCTACACCTTC. Translated, it gives CASSLGGGWYGYTF.

This clonotype was observed a handful of times. V is TRBV9 and J is TRBJ1-1; 9 bases are a match to TRBD1. Trimming cost V 6 bases and J 8 bases; bases outside gene matches: 8. The CDR3 loop spans 13 amino acids. CDR1 and CDR2 (germline): SGDLS, YYNGEE. The chain's CDR3 is CASTETGTGEAFF. DNA of the CDR3: TGTGCCAGCACTGAAACCGGGACAGGGGAAGCTTTCTTT. Full variable domain (remainder filled in from reference TRBV9 and TRBJ1-1): DSGVTQTPKHLITATGQRVTLRCSPRSGDLSVYWYQQSLDQGLQFLIQYYNGEERAKGNILERFSAQQFPDLHSELNLSSLELGDSALYFCASTETGTGEAFFGQGTRLTVV.

This chain links TRBV20-1 with TRBJ1-1; weak D call: TRBD1 (6 bases). The CDR3 contains 13 residues. The germline CDR1 and CDR2 sequences are DFQATT and SNEGSKA (reference sequence). Trimming cost V 6 bases and J 5 bases, with 16 bases left between them. CDR3 sequence reads: CSAKLQGGTEAFF. The CDR3 DNA is TGCAGTGCCAAGTTACAGGGAGGTACTGAAGCTTTCTTT.

In regard to this clonotype: One end of the junction does not line up with germline, which may come from a read error. The chain links TRBV6-5 to TRBJ1-5; D is ambiguous. The germline V gene encodes CDR1 MNHEY and CDR2 SVGAGI. There are 14 residues in the CDR3. This CDR3 reads CASSYSSGNQTQHF. The CDR3 DNA reads as TGTGCCAGCAGTTACTCGTCGGGCAATCAGACCCAGCATTTT.

The rearrangement links TRBV18 to TRBJ2-5, with TRBD2 as a possible D gene (5 bases). CDR3 length equals 15 residues. CDR1 and CDR2 from the germline V gene are KGHSH and LQKENI. Trimming stripped 0 bases from V and 3 bases from J, with 11 bases between. The CDR3, as DNA: TGTGCCAGCTCACCACCAACGGGGTCAGAAGAGACCCAGTACTTC. Encoded protein: CASSPPTGSEETQYF.